This passage covers 9 T cell receptor beta chains from one sample sequenced in a study of early T cells in non-severe SARS-CoV-2 infection. From the 5' RACE reads, TCRdb called clonotypes with MiXCR, one entry per CDR3 protein. The sample lists more than 25,000 distinct CDR3 sequences, 4.6% occurring once. The sequences come from whole blood, collected at baseline. Receptors originate from an adult who was a healthcare worker with PCR-confirmed SARS-CoV-2 infection or an uninfected control (not recorded which).

This clonotype was seen repeatedly, ten times or more. The CDR3 is CSARQGLPQETQYF. The CDR3 nucleotides read TGCAGTGCAAGACAGGGGTTGCCCCAAGAGACCCAGTACTTC. The chain couples TRBV20-1 to TRBJ2-5; 8 positions match TRBD1. The V gene end was trimmed by 6 bases and the J gene end by 1 base; junction bases not matched to a gene: 7. The CDR3 is made up of 14 amino acids. Germline-derived CDR1 and CDR2 are DFQATT and SNEGSKA (reference sequence).

This clonotype was seen more than once but under ten times. The chain carries TRBV7-3 and TRBJ2-3, with D hard to call. This CDR3 has 11 amino acids. The V end lost 6 bases, the J end lost 10 bases, and 11 bases lay between the germline ends. CDR1 SGHTA and CDR2 FQGTGA come from the germline V gene. CDR3 sequence reads: CASRDVGAQYF. The CDR3 DNA follows: TGTGCCAGCAGGGACGTCGGTGCGCAGTATTTT.

At least ten counts were recorded for this clonotype. The chain links TRBV10-3 to TRBJ2-1; D gene ambiguous. V was shortened by 6 bases and J by 3 bases, with 18 bases between the two germline ends. Germline CDR1 ENHRY, CDR2 SYGVKD. The CDR3 has 16 amino acids. The CDR3 loop is CAIRETPDGIYNEQFF. The CDR3 DNA follows: TGTGCCATCAGAGAGACCCCTGACGGAATCTACAATGAGCAGTTCTTC.

The table lists this clonotype with a few counts. V and J are TRBV25-1 and TRBJ2-7, with D possibly matching TRBD1 (5 bases). Trimming cost V 3 bases and J 2 bases, with 8 bases left between them. The germline V gene encodes CDR1 MGHDK and CDR2 SYGVNS. The CDR3 sequence is 13 residues long. In DNA form, the CDR3 reads TGTGCCAGCAGTGAGGCAGGGCCCTACGAGCAGTACTTC. Translating it yields CASSEAGPYEQYF.

This chain uses TRBV15 with TRBJ2-7, with D tentatively TRBD1 (5 bases). CDR3 length equals 13 residues. The ends were cut back, 0 bases at V and 6 bases at J, with 9 bases in the middle. The germline CDR1 and CDR2 sequences are LNHNV and YYDKDF (reference sequence). The CDR3 DNA reads as TGTGCCACCAGCAGAGATGGGGCCGCCGAGCAGTACTTC. It codes for CATSRDGAAEQYF.

This clonotype was seen a few times. This chain connects TRBV5-1 to TRBJ2-3, with 9 nucleotides matching TRBD2. The CDR3 is 16 residues long. Germline CDR1 and CDR2: SGHRS and YFSETQ. With 3 bases clipped from V and 4 bases from J, the junction kept 9 bases outside the gene matches. In nucleotides, the CDR3 is TGCGCCAGCAGCTCGGGAACTAGCGGGCTGGCAGATACGCAGTATTTT. As protein: CASSSGTSGLADTQYF.

This clonotype was counted at least ten times. The rearrangement joins TRBV12-3 or TRBV12-4 to TRBJ1-2; D remains ambiguous. This CDR3 has 12 amino acids. Trimming took 6 bases from V and 8 from J, leaving 13 bases between them. Written as DNA, the CDR3 is TGTGCCAGCAGCCCCCCCAGTTGGGGCTACACCTTC. Translating it yields CASSPPSWGYTF.

This clonotype was recorded many times. The chain recombines TRBV5-5 with TRBJ1-5; perhaps TRBD1 as D (6 bases). The CDR3 is 15 amino acids. V gave up 4 bases and J gave up 7 bases, with 18 bases separating them. Germline CDR1 is SGHKS and CDR2 is YYEKEE (reference sequence). CDR3 in amino acids: CASSPVPGGGQPQHF. DNA of the CDR3: TGTGCCAGCAGCCCCGTACCGGGTGGGGGCCAGCCCCAGCATTTT.

This clonotype was counted only a few times. This chain joins TRBV29-1 and TRBJ1-1; D possibly corresponds to TRBD1 (5 bases). Looked up from germline, CDR1 is SQVTM and CDR2 is ANQGSEA. The CDR3 contains 12 residues. V lost 3 bases and J lost 6, with 11 bases in between. The CDR3: CSVEGRKSEAFF. Here the CDR3 DNA reads TGCAGCGTTGAGGGACGGAAATCTGAAGCTTTCTTT.